Presented here are 22 T cell receptor beta chains from one specimen sequenced in a study of identical twins. TCRdb ran MiXCR on the 5' RACE reads and lists one entry per CDR3 protein. The sample has some 730,000 distinct CDR3 sequences; over 15% are singletons. The same data also went into a second study, on T cells expressing NK-cell markers.

The sequenced sample consisted of PBMCs. Every receptor here comes from a woman between 18 and 29 years old in good health.

About this clonotype: One junction end disagrees with the germline gene, perhaps due to a read error. The V and J genes are TRBV20-1 and TRBJ2-7; 13 nucleotides line up with TRBD2. Germline CDR1 is DFQATT and CDR2 is SNEGSKA (reference sequence). This CDR3 has 16 residues. The CDR3 loop reads CCATGTSGIPSYEQYF. The CDR3 nucleotides are TGCTGTGCCACCGGGACTAGCGGGATCCCCTCCTACGAGCAGTACTTC.

V is TRBV29-1 and J is TRBJ2-1, with no clear D. Germline V gives CDR1 SQVTM, CDR2 ANQGSEA. CDR3 length: 11 residues. V was clipped by 8 bases and J by 9 bases, with 14 bases between them. This chain's CDR3 is CSLARSSEQFF. CDR3 nucleotides: TGCAGCCTCGCGCGGTCCTCTGAGCAGTTCTTC.

In DNA form, the CDR3 reads TGTGCCAGCAGCTTACAGGGGCAGCGGGTGGAGACCCAGTACTTC. Its translation: CASSLQGQRVETQYF. The V and J genes are TRBV7-9 and TRBJ2-5, with D perhaps TRBD1 or TRBD2 (6 bases each). V was shortened by 2 bases and J by 5 bases, with 15 bases between the two germline ends. The CDR3 has 15 residues. Germline V gene sequence: CDR1 SEHNR, CDR2 FQNEAQ (reference sequence).

This chain links TRBV3-1 with TRBJ1-2, with D hard to call. There are 14 residues in the CDR3. V was shortened by 0 bases and J by 2 bases, with 7 bases between the two germline ends. Germline CDR1 is LGHDT and CDR2 is YNNKEL (reference sequence). The CDR3: CASSQESRNYGYTF. For the CDR3, the DNA is TGTGCCAGCAGCCAAGAATCGAGGAACTATGGCTACACCTTC.

This clonotype was detected only a few times. The J gene is TRBJ2-3, the V gene TRBV7-2; D is perhaps TRBD2 (6 bases). Per germline, CDR1 SGHTA and CDR2 FQGNSA. This CDR3 comprises 14 residues. Trimming cost V 3 bases and J 14 bases, with 21 bases left between them. The CDR3 DNA follows: TGTGCCAGCAGCTTGGAGAGCGGGCCGGGAAGTAGGTATTTT. Translation gives CASSLESGPGSRYF.

This clonotype was seen more than once but under ten times. This chain links TRBV5-1 with TRBJ2-2; no reliable D call. V lost 1 base to trimming and J lost 1 base, with 5 bases between them. Germline V gene data show CDR1 as SGHRS and CDR2 as YFSETQ. The CDR3 loop spans 14 amino acids. The CDR3, as DNA: TGCGCCAGCAGCTTGAGGCGGAACACCGGGGAGCTGTTTTTT. It yields the protein CASSLRRNTGELFF.

The V call is TRBV7-8, the J call TRBJ2-1, with 7 bases matching TRBD2. The CDR3 covers 15 residues. Trimming at V came to 3 bases and at J to 9 bases, leaving 11 bases not matched to a gene. Germline V gene data show CDR1 as SGHVS and CDR2 as FQNEAQ. DNA of the CDR3: TGTGCCAGCAGCTTCAAGTGGGAGGGCCGGCTTGAGCAGTTCTTC. Protein product: CASSFKWEGRLEQFF.

The rearrangement joins TRBV6-2 or TRBV6-3 to TRBJ2-1; TRBD2 matches at 7 bases. V lost 6 bases to trimming and J lost 6 bases; unmatched junction nucleotides: 11. This CDR3 comprises 15 residues. Germline values: CDR1 MNHEY, CDR2 SVGEGT. In DNA, the CDR3 is TGTGCCAGCAGCTCTGGCGGGAGAGTTTCCAATGAGCAGTTCTTC. Its translation: CASSSGGRVSNEQFF.

This chain joins TRBV25-1 and TRBJ1-4; D call uncertain. The CDR3 spans 12 residues. Trimming cost V 2 bases and J 11 bases, with 9 bases left between them. Germline assignment: CDR1 MGHDK and CDR2 SYGVNS. CDR3 DNA: TGTGCCAGCAGTGAAAAACAGTCCAAACTGTTTTTT. Amino acid sequence: CASSEKQSKLFF.

The gene calls are TRBV5-6 and TRBJ2-4, with 9 positions matching TRBD2. This CDR3 has 17 amino acids. CDR1 is SGHDT and CDR2 is YYEEEE in the germline V gene. V lost 0 bases to trimming and J lost 2 bases; unmatched junction nucleotides: 6. Written as DNA, the CDR3 is TGTGCCAGCAGCTTGGCTGGCGGGGGGGACCCCAAAAACATTCAGTACTTC. As protein: CASSLAGGGDPKNIQYF. Filled out from reference TRBV5-6 and TRBJ2-4, the complete variable domain reads DAGVTQSPTHLIKTRGQQVTLRCSPKSGHDTVSWYQQALGQGPQFIFQYYEEEERQRGNFPDRFSGHQFPNYSSELNVNALLLGDSALYLCASSLAGGGDPKNIQYFGAGTRLSVL.

The chain combines TRBV9 with TRBJ2-1; D call uncertain. V was shortened by 3 bases and J by 0 bases, with 13 bases between the two germline ends. CDR1 is SGDLS, CDR2 YYNGEE, per germline. The CDR3 runs to 16 residues. The chain's CDR3 is CASSADRYGSYNEQFF. The CDR3 DNA reads TGTGCCAGCAGCGCCGACCGGTATGGCTCCTACAATGAGCAGTTCTTC.

The chain recombines TRBV20-1 with TRBJ2-3, with unresolved D. Germline V gene data show CDR1 as DFQATT and CDR2 as SNEGSKA (reference sequence). Trimming pared 6 bases from V and 1 base from J, leaving 14 bases between. There are 14 residues in the CDR3. The CDR3 bases are TGCAGTGCCCAGACCGGGCCGCGCACAGATACGCAGTATTTT. Protein sequence: CSAQTGPRTDTQYF.

This clonotype has just a few counts. V usage is TRBV19 and J usage is TRBJ2-1; no reliable D call. CDR1 is LNHDA and CDR2 is SQIVND in the germline V gene (reference sequence). The CDR3 is 14 residues long. V shed 5 bases and J shed 2 bases, with 10 bases lying between them. CDR3 sequence: CASSPPPTYNEQFF. CDR3 bases: TGTGCCAGTAGTCCCCCCCCGACCTACAATGAGCAGTTCTTC.

The genes are TRBV5-1 and TRBJ1-5, with D unresolved. Germline CDR1 is SGHRS and CDR2 is YFSETQ. Between the trimmed V and J ends, which lost 0 bases and 6 bases, there was a span of 7 bases. The CDR3 runs 13 residues. The CDR3 nucleotides read TGCGCCAGCAGCTTGGACATAGGTCAGCCCCAGCATTTT. This codes for CASSLDIGQPQHF.

The chain carries TRBV9 and TRBJ2-3; a possible D gene is TRBD1 (5 bases). Trimming shortened V by 4 bases and J by 0 bases, and 12 bases separated the two germline ends. The CDR3 consists of 15 residues. CDR1 and CDR2 (germline): SGDLS, YYNGEE. In DNA, the CDR3 is TGTGCCAGCAGCCCCGACAGATTCAGCACAGATACGCAGTATTTT. This gives the protein CASSPDRFSTDTQYF.

This clonotype has a handful of counts. The V gene is TRBV6-5, the J gene TRBJ2-3, with 9 nucleotides matching TRBD2. Germline V gene data show CDR1 as MNHEY and CDR2 as SVGAGI. V lost 2 bases and J lost 1; bases outside the gene matches: 7. The length of the CDR3 is 17 residues. CDR3 nucleotides: TGTGCCAGCAGTTACAGGGGTAGCGGGGGCGGCACAGATACGCAGTATTTT. It specifies CASSYRGSGGGTDTQYF.

This clonotype showed up just a few times. The genes are TRBV5-1 and TRBJ2-1; 9 bases line up with TRBD2. V shed 4 bases, J shed 3 bases, and the junction held 5 bases outside the gene matches. The CDR3 contains 15 residues. Looked up from germline, CDR1 is SGHRS and CDR2 is YFSETQ. The CDR3 sequence: CASSPSGGFYNEQFF. CDR3 DNA sequence: TGCGCCAGCAGCCCAAGCGGGGGGTTCTACAATGAGCAGTTCTTC.

This clonotype has a handful of counts. V usage is TRBV12-3 or TRBV12-4 and J usage is TRBJ2-5; the match to TRBD2 covers 13 bases. The CDR3 runs to 17 residues. The J segment lost 2 bases and the V segment lost 1 base, leaving 4 bases of the junction unmatched. The CDR3 protein is CASSLGTSGRIQETQYF. The CDR3 DNA follows: TGTGCCAGCAGTTTAGGGACTAGCGGGAGAATTCAAGAGACCCAGTACTTC.

In its sample, this clonotype was seen a few times. The gene calls are TRBV6-1 and TRBJ2-7, with a weak D call TRBD2 (5 bases). The germline V gene encodes CDR1 MNHNS and CDR2 SASEGT. Trimming removed 9 bases at V and 0 bases at J, with 15 bases between. The CDR3 has 14 amino acids. For the CDR3, the DNA is TGTGCCAGTAAGCCGGGGTTGAGCTCCTACGAGCAGTACTTC. As protein: CASKPGLSSYEQYF.

The chain couples TRBV6-6 to TRBJ1-2, with D unresolved. Deletions cut 3 bases from V and 8 bases from J, with 7 bases between. The germline V gene has CDR1 MNHNY and CDR2 SVGAGI (reference sequence). The CDR3 is 11 residues long. The CDR3 bases are TGTGCCAGCAGTTATTCCAGGGGCTACACCTTC. Protein product: CASSYSRGYTF.

This clonotype was counted a few times. The chain joins TRBV12-3 or TRBV12-4 to TRBJ2-7, with D hard to call. V shed 3 bases and J shed 2 bases, with 11 bases lying between them. The CDR3 length is 14 residues. CDR3 loop: CASSFPGPTYEQYF. In nucleotides, the CDR3 is TGTGCCAGCAGTTTTCCAGGCCCGACCTACGAGCAGTACTTC.

The chain links TRBV29-1 to TRBJ2-2; tentative D call: TRBD1 (6 bases). The V gene lost 0 bases and the J gene lost 4 bases, with 9 bases spanning the gap. Germline lookup yields CDR1 SQVTM and CDR2 ANQGSEA. The CDR3 covers 14 residues. CDR3: CSVEEQGFTGELFF. CDR3 DNA: TGCAGCGTTGAAGAACAGGGCTTCACCGGGGAGCTGTTTTTT.